The text below deals with one T cell receptor beta chain. The specificity of this receptor is unknown. The record has no base qualities; no much larger clone is one base away. The sample is drawn from a study of metastatic and nonmetastatic thyroid tumors (TCRdb year 2020). Context from the whole study: Repertoires were compared across peripheral blood and tumor or nodule tissue samples from malignant and benign thyroid patients.

Study-wide conclusions, independent of this receptor: In both blood and tumor samples, malignant tumors were reported to have significantly higher TCR beta diversity than benign nodules.

The germline V gene gives CDR1 as LGHNT and CDR2 as FRNRAP. The CDR3 spans 14 residues, from the cysteine through the phenylalanine. This entry keeps only the CDR3 DNA: 42 bases, framed from base 1. V loses 7 bases at its end and J loses 0 bases; junction bases beyond the gene matches: 6. None of the patients had been given any treatment before thyroid surgery. Using T-cell receptor beta sequencing, the study looked back at clinical samples from patients collected from the early 2010s to the late 2010s. Library preparation used PCR. The sequencer was an Illumina HiSeq 4000. The TCR beta-chain CDR3 region of each patient was profiled by high-throughput sequencing. Per the authors' processing: Drawing on CDR3 differences between clinicopathological groups, the researchers built a classifier meant to tell apart patients with distant-metastatic papillary thyroid cancer. The Shannon index was used to measure repertoire diversity, and the Morisita-Horn index was used to measure how similar tumor and blood repertoires were. The public reads were reanalyzed by TCRdb: fastp trimming at Q25, MiXCR alignment, in-frame beta chains only. The V and J calls and clone size come from TCRdb's table, not from the authors' own analysis. The sample table records some 15,000 clones; approximately 3.7% of these occur just once. The ten largest clones capture about 22% of the sample.

The receptor was derived from a female donor with papillary thyroid cancer or a benign thyroid nodule (not recorded which). Some clones in this sample may be carry-over from other donors' samples. Sequencing input: tumor tissue. The V and J segments used are TRBV12-5 and TRBJ2-7, and 7 junction bases match TRBD1. The DNA is TGTGCTAGTGCTACGACAGGGAGCTCCTACGAGCAGTACTTC. This gives the protein CASATTGSSYEQYF.